Listed below are T cell receptor beta chains from one sample, sequenced in a study of T cell changes during pregnancy in multiple sclerosis. TCRdb's copy holds only in-frame clones and misses some; the assay was immunoSEQ multiplex PCR. The sample carries 60,000 to 90,000 clones, approximately 90% recorded once. The input for sequencing was peripheral blood, taken in the first trimester of pregnancy. These receptors originate from a female donor in good health, enrolled as a control in a pregnancy study. The CDR3 runs from the conserved cysteine through the conserved F or W. D genes are given only for firm matches. Only part of the rows carry a size: once, few, many, or a class if the clone is expanded.

j_gene,abundance,v_gene,d_gene,CDR3aa,CDR3nt
TRBJ1-4,.,TRBV15,.,CATSRDRRSLKNEKLFF,TGTGCCACCAGCAGAGATAGGCGGTCGCTAAAGAATGAAAAACTGTTTTTT
TRBJ1-1,.,TRBV4-1,.,CASSPRNGEPEAFF,TGCGCCAGCAGCCCCCGTAACGGGGAGCCTGAAGCTTTCTTT
TRBJ2-5,.,TRBV5-4,.,CASSADTQETQYF,TGTGCCAGCAGCGCGGACACCCAAGAGACCCAGTACTTC
TRBJ1-1,once,TRBV15,TRBD1,CAAKPGQGARQGTEAFF,TGTGCCGCAAAACCGGGACAGGGGGCGCGGCAGGGCACTGAAGCTTTCTTT
TRBJ1-1,.,TRBV28,.,CASRSTGNTEAFF,TGTGCCAGCAGGTCGACAGGGAACACTGAAGCTTTCTTT
TRBJ2-1,.,TRBV9,TRBD2,CASSVEWLADEQFF,TGTGCCAGCAGCGTAGAGTGGCTAGCGGATGAGCAGTTCTTC
TRBJ2-7,.,TRBV28,.,CASTLPGLGEQYF,TGTGCCAGCACCCTACCTGGTCTCGGGGAGCAGTACTTC
TRBJ2-1,.,TRBV6-4,TRBD1,CASSPGQDYNEQFF,TGTGCCAGCAGCCCGGGACAGGATTACAATGAGCAGTTCTTC
TRBJ2-3,.,TRBV5-4,TRBD2,CASSLRGQGTTSTDTQYF,TGTGCCAGCAGCTTGCGCGGGCAAGGGACTACTAGCACAGATACGCAGTATTTT
TRBJ2-1,.,TRBV7-2,.,CASSLEPGVEKQFF,TGTGCCAGCAGCTTAGAGCCAGGGGTGGAAAAACAGTTCTTC
TRBJ2-7,.,TRBV19,.,CASSIEDRLLGNEQYF,TGTGCCAGTAGTATAGAAGACAGACTCCTCGGCAACGAGCAGTACTTC
TRBJ2-3,.,TRBV5-1,TRBD2,CASSSMGEREPTDTQYF,TGCGCCAGCAGCTCAATGGGGGAGCGGGAACCCACAGATACGCAGTATTTT
TRBJ2-7,once,TRBV7-8,.,CASSSLTGPYEQYF,TGTGCCAGCAGCTCTTTAACAGGCCCCTACGAGCAGTACTTC
TRBJ2-6,.,TRBV19,.,CASSPPTGVGANVLTF,TGTGCCAGTAGTCCGCCGACCGGGGTTGGGGCCAACGTCCTGACTTTC
TRBJ1-3,few,TRBV11-2,.,CASATSVGNTIYF,TGTGCCAGCGCGACTAGCGTGGGAAACACCATATATTTT
TRBJ2-3,few,TRBV2,.,CASSIGGGLTDTQYF,TGTGCCAGCAGCATCGGCGGCGGGCTGACAGATACGCAGTATTTT
TRBJ2-7,.,TRBV5-6,.,CASSLWDFSYEQYF,TGTGCCAGCAGCTTGTGGGACTTTTCCTACGAGCAGTACTTC
TRBJ2-7,once,TRBV5-4,TRBD2,CASSPVGREGSYEQYF,TGTGCCAGCAGCCCGGTGGGGCGGGAGGGCTCCTACGAGCAGTACTTC
TRBJ1-1,.,TRBV6-1,.,CASIDGGDQNTEAFF,TGTGCCAGCATCGACGGAGGGGACCAGAACACTGAAGCTTTCTTT
TRBJ2-1,.,TRBV28,.,CASSQNRVARDEQFF,TGTGCCAGCAGTCAAAACAGGGTCGCTCGGGATGAGCAGTTCTTC
TRBJ2-1,once,TRBV9,.,CASSVSPNSYNEQFF,TGTGCCAGCAGCGTATCCCCCAACTCCTACAATGAGCAGTTCTTC
TRBJ2-3,.,TRBV6-5,.,CASSSAGMDTQYF,TGTGCCAGCAGTTCGGCCGGGATGGATACGCAGTATTTT
TRBJ2-1,.,TRBV29-1,.,CSVEGRGSWHNEQFF,TGCAGCGTTGAAGGAAGGGGGTCGTGGCACAATGAGCAGTTCTTC
TRBJ2-3,.,TRBV18,.,CASSPAVRSTDTQYF,TGTGCCAGCTCACCGGCGGTCAGAAGCACAGATACGCAGTATTTT
TRBJ2-7,.,TRBV25-1,TRBD1,CASSETGTGEYEQYF,TGTGCCAGCAGTGAAACGGGGACAGGAGAGTACGAGCAGTACTTC
TRBJ2-5,.,TRBV6-5,.,CASSLEGGETQYF,TGTGCCAGCAGTTTGGAGGGCGGGGAGACCCAGTACTTC
TRBJ2-1,.,TRBV29-1,TRBD2,CSVVTSGIRGEQFF,TGCAGCGTTGTGACTAGCGGGATTCGTGGTGAGCAGTTCTTC
TRBJ1-4,.,TRBV4-1,TRBD1,CASSQGWDSENEKLFF,TGCGCCAGCAGCCAAGGTTGGGACAGCGAGAATGAAAAACTGTTTTTT
TRBJ2-3,.,TRBV4-1,TRBD1,CASSQEPGQGPEDTQYF,TGCGCCAGCAGCCAAGAGCCGGGACAGGGGCCCGAGGATACGCAGTATTTT
TRBJ1-4,.,TRBV10-3,.,CAIGTRGDEKLFF,TGTGCCATCGGGACACGGGGTGATGAAAAACTGTTTTTT
TRBJ1-1,.,TRBV19,.,CASSIRDSPEAFF,TGTGCCAGTAGTATTCGAGACAGCCCTGAAGCTTTCTTT
TRBJ1-1,.,TRBV4-1,TRBD1,CASTTGALVNTEAFF,TGCGCCAGCACGACAGGGGCGTTGGTGAACACTGAAGCTTTCTTT
TRBJ2-3,.,TRBV27,TRBD1,CASIPYYGTGRTDTQYF,TGTGCCAGCATTCCTTACTATGGGACAGGGCGAACAGATACGCAGTATTTT
TRBJ2-1,.,TRBV6-5,TRBD2,CASSYGEGGYNEQFF,TGTGCCAGCAGTTACGGGGAGGGCGGCTACAATGAGCAGTTCTTC
TRBJ2-2,.,TRBV4-1,TRBD2,CASSQPTSGSHGELFF,TGCGCCAGCAGCCAACCGACTAGCGGGAGTCACGGGGAGCTGTTTTTT
TRBJ1-1,.,TRBV2,TRBD1,CASRGQMNTEAFF,TGTGCCAGCAGGGGACAGATGAACACTGAAGCTTTCTTT
TRBJ2-6,.,TRBV7-9,.,CASSLGLSIDLTF,TGTGCCAGCAGCTTAGGACTCTCCATCGACCTGACTTTC
TRBJ2-1,.,TRBV14,TRBD2,CASSQDGAGGPFYRDEQFF,TGTGCCAGCAGCCAAGATGGAGCGGGAGGGCCATTTTATAGGGATGAGCAGTTCTTC
TRBJ1-1,.,TRBV5-4,TRBD1,CASRRDRATEAFF,TGTGCCAGCAGGCGGGACAGGGCCACTGAAGCTTTCTTT
TRBJ2-5,.,TRBV7-9,TRBD2,CASSPRGLAGGLETQYF,TGTGCCAGCAGCCCCCGAGGACTAGCGGGAGGTCTAGAGACCCAGTACTTC
TRBJ1-3,few,TRBV29-1,.,CSVLPSRAGNTIYF,TGCAGCGTTCTCCCGAGTCGGGCTGGAAACACCATATATTTT
TRBJ1-5,.,TRBV13,.,CASSLTGSNQPQHF,TGTGCCAGCAGCTTGACAGGTAGCAATCAGCCCCAGCATTTT
TRBJ2-2,.,TRBV21-1,.,CASTLADRGRTSDTGELFF,TGTGCCAGCACCCTAGCCGACAGGGGGCGAACGTCTGACACCGGGGAGCTGTTTTTT
TRBJ2-5,.,TRBV2,TRBD2,CASTKMGLAGNQETQYF,TGTGCCAGCACTAAAATGGGACTAGCGGGGAACCAAGAGACCCAGTACTTC
TRBJ1-2,.,TRBV7-2,TRBD1,CASSLDRDLYGYTF,TGTGCCAGCAGCTTGGACAGGGACCTCTATGGCTACACCTTC
TRBJ2-7,.,TRBV5-1,.,CASSTRPPDPYEQYF,TGCGCCAGCAGTACCAGGCCTCCAGATCCCTACGAGCAGTACTTC
TRBJ2-7,.,TRBV5-6,.,CASSLFSGYEQYF,TGTGCCAGCAGCTTGTTCTCGGGATACGAGCAGTACTTC